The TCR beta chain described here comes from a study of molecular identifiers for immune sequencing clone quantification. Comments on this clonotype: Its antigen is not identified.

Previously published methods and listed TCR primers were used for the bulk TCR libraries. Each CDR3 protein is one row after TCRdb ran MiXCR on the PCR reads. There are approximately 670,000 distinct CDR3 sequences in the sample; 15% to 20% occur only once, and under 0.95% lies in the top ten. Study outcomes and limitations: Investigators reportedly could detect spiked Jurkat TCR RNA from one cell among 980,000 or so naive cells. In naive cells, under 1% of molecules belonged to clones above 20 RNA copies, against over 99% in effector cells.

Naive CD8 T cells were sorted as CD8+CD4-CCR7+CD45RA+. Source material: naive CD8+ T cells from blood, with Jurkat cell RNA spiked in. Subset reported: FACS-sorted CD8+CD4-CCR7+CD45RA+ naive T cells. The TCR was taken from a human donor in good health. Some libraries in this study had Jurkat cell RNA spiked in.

The CDR3 here is CASSLVLGGTDTQYF. DNA for the CDR3: TGTGCCAGCAGCTTAGTTTTGGGGGGCACAGATACGCAGTATTTT. The rearrangement joins TRBV7-6 to TRBJ2-3; D is perhaps TRBD1 or TRBD2 (5 bases each). This CDR3 contains 15 residues. Germline V gene lookup returns CDR1 SGHVS and CDR2 FNYEAQ. Between the trimmed V and J ends, which lost 1 base and 1 base, there was a span of 9 bases.